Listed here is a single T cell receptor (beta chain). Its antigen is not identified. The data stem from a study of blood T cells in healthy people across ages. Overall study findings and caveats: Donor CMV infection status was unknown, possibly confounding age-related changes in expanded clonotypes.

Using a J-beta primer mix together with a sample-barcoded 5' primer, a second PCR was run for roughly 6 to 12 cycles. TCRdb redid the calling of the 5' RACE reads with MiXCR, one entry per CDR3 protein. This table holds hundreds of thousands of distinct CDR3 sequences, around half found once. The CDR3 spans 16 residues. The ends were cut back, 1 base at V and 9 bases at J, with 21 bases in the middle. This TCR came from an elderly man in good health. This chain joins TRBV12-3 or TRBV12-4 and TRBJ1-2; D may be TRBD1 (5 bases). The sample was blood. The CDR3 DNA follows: TGTGCCAGCAGTTTAGGAGTGTTAGCAGGGATGGATAGCTACACCTTC. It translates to CASSLGVLAGMDSYTF.